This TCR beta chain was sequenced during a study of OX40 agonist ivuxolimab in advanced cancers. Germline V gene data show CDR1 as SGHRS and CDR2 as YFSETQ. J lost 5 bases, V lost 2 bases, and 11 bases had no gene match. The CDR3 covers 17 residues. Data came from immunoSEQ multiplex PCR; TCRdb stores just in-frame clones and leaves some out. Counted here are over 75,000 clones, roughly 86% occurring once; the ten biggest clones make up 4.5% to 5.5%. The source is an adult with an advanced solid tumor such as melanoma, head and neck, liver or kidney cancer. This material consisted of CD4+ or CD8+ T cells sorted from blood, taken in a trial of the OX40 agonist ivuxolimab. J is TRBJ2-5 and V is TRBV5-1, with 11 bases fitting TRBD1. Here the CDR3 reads CASSFEALRTGGETQYF. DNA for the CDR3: TGCGCCAGCAGCTTCGAAGCCCTGCGGACAGGGGGCGAGACCCAGTACTTC.